Presented here are 18 T cell receptor beta chains from one specimen sequenced in a study of shared clonotypes between healthy human individuals. Method: immunoSEQ multiplex PCR; TCRdb's copy keeps in-frame clones and lacks some. The data show around 2.3 million clones, with about 94% seen just once and 0.13% held by the top ten. Sequences were obtained from naive CD4+ T cells sorted from blood. The subset is: CD45RA+ positively selected. All receptors come from a man aged 18-30 years in good health.

For this clone: The junction shows a germline mismatch at one end, possibly a read error. The chain recombines TRBV25-1 with TRBJ2-7, with 7 bases fitting TRBD2. Germline V CDR1 and CDR2: MGHDK, SYGVNS. The CDR3 totals 12 residues. CDR3 coding DNA: TGTGCCGGCAGTGGACTAGACCTGGGGCAGTACTTC. It yields the protein CAGSGLDLGQYF.

Written as DNA, the CDR3 is TGTGCCAGCAGGCTAGCGGGAGGACAAGAGACCCAGTACTTC. Translation: CASRLAGGQETQYF. The V and J genes are TRBV2 and TRBJ2-5; 11 bases are a match to TRBD2. V gave up 6 bases and J gave up 2 bases; unmatched junction bases: 2. Germline-derived CDR1 and CDR2 are SNHLY and FYNNEI. The CDR3 has 14 amino acids.

The chain is built from TRBV5-4 and TRBJ2-1; D might be TRBD2 (5 bases). Germline assignment: CDR1 SGHNT and CDR2 YYREEE (reference sequence). The CDR3 has 15 residues. The V end lost 3 bases, the J end lost 4 bases, and 14 bases lay between the germline ends. CDR3 residues: CASSSHTRVYNEQFF. The CDR3 bases are TGTGCCAGCAGCTCCCATACTAGGGTTTACAATGAGCAGTTCTTC.

This sequence joins TRBV5-6 and TRBJ2-3; 11 nucleotides match TRBD1. The CDR3 covers 16 residues. J gave up 4 bases and V 3 bases, and 7 bases lay outside the gene matches. The germline V gene has CDR1 SGHDT and CDR2 YYEEEE. The chain's CDR3 is CASSYRTGGAADTQYF. In DNA, the CDR3 is TGTGCCAGCAGCTACAGGACAGGGGGCGCAGCAGATACGCAGTATTTT.

V is TRBV9 and J is TRBJ2-3; a weak D match, TRBD1 (6 bases). The V end was cut by 6 bases, the J end by 2 bases, with 19 bases between. Germline values: CDR1 SGDLS, CDR2 YYNGEE. There are 16 residues in the CDR3. The CDR3 spells CASTLGQFGITDTQYF. As DNA, the CDR3 is TGTGCCAGCACCCTTGGACAGTTTGGCATCACAGATACGCAGTATTTT.

This clone was found a few times. This chain uses TRBV6-1 with TRBJ2-1; 9 bases match TRBD1. The CDR3 is 15 amino acids. The J segment lost 5 bases and the V segment lost 7 bases, leaving 9 bases of the junction unmatched. Per the germline V gene, CDR1 is MNHNS and CDR2 is SASEGT. CDR3 bases: TGTGCCAGCAAACCGGGACAGGGTTGGCACAATGAGCAGTTCTTC. This encodes CASKPGQGWHNEQFF.

The J gene is TRBJ1-1, the V gene TRBV6-1; D perhaps matches TRBD1 (5 bases). The CDR3 spans 13 residues. V was shortened by 9 bases and J by 1 base, with 12 bases between the two germline ends. Germline V gene data show CDR1 as MNHNS and CDR2 as SASEGT. CDR3 amino acids: CASLAGSNTEAFF. For the CDR3, the DNA is TGTGCCAGTCTCGCAGGGTCGAACACTGAAGCTTTCTTT.

This rearrangement joins TRBV7-9 to TRBJ1-4; weak D call: TRBD1 (6 bases). CDR1 is SEHNR, CDR2 FQNEAQ, per germline (reference sequence). CDR3 length equals 16 residues. Trimming stripped 3 bases from V and 7 bases from J, with 18 bases between. This CDR3 is CASSLGGRATSEKLFF. The CDR3 DNA follows: TGTGCCAGCAGCTTGGGGGGCAGGGCAACGAGTGAAAAACTGTTTTTT.

The V call is TRBV25-1, the J call TRBJ2-7, with 8 positions matching TRBD2. Germline lookup yields CDR1 MGHDK and CDR2 SYGVNS. Trimming took 3 bases from V and 2 from J; bases not matched to a gene: 0. This CDR3 has 13 residues. The CDR3 coding sequence is TGTGCCAGCAGTGAGCGGGGGGCCTACGAGCAGTACTTC. Translating gives CASSERGAYEQYF.

J is TRBJ1-6 and V is TRBV30; D gene uncertain. Germline CDR1 is GTSNPN and CDR2 is SVGIG (reference sequence). Trimming took 0 bases from V and 4 from J, leaving 7 bases between them. This CDR3 is built from 14 residues. The CDR3 nucleotides read TGTGCCTGGAGTGTAAGTCGGTATAATTCACCCCTCCACTTT. Translating it yields CAWSVSRYNSPLHF.

V usage is TRBV19 and J usage is TRBJ2-3, with D possibly being TRBD1 (5 bases). The CDR3 totals 15 residues. The germline V gene encodes CDR1 LNHDA and CDR2 SQIVND (reference sequence). Trimming pared 3 bases from V and 4 bases from J, leaving 14 bases between. The chain's CDR3 is CASSIGGVGPDTQYF. CDR3 bases: TGTGCCAGTAGTATTGGTGGCGTGGGGCCAGATACGCAGTATTTT.

The chain uses TRBV30 and TRBJ2-7, with D maybe TRBD2 (6 bases). The ends were cut back, 1 base at V and 4 bases at J, with 8 bases in the middle. The CDR3 sequence is 12 residues long. CDR1 and CDR2 from the germline V gene are GTSNPN and SVGIG (reference sequence). The CDR3 region has the DNA TGTGCCTGGAGTGAACGGGGGTACGAGCAGTACTTC. This sequence encodes CAWSERGYEQYF.

The rearrangement uses TRBV5-1 and TRBJ1-2; no firm D call. The CDR3 is made up of 16 amino acids. Germline V gene lookup returns CDR1 SGHRS and CDR2 YFSETQ. V was clipped by 4 bases and J by 0 bases, with 16 bases between them. CDR3 sequence reads: CASSPKGNPANYGYTF. CDR3 coding DNA: TGCGCCAGCAGCCCGAAAGGGAACCCGGCTAACTATGGCTACACCTTC.

J is TRBJ2-6 and V is TRBV4-1; D remains ambiguous. V shed 0 bases and J shed 2 bases, with 8 bases lying between them. This CDR3 is built from 16 residues. Germline loops: CDR1 MGHRA, CDR2 YSYEKL. The CDR3 bases are TGCGCCAGCAGCCAAGAGTTGGTTGCTGGGGCCAACGTCCTGACTTTC. Its protein is CASSQELVAGANVLTF.

This clone showed up just once. The chain couples TRBV18 to TRBJ2-5, with 9 nucleotides matching TRBD1. The CDR3 extends over 15 amino acids. The J segment lost 5 bases and the V segment lost 3 bases, leaving 7 bases of the junction unmatched. CDR1 is KGHSH and CDR2 is LQKENI in the germline V gene. CDR3 region: CASSPGTGSGETQYF. The CDR3 region has the DNA TGTGCCAGCTCACCCGGGACAGGGAGTGGGGAGACCCAGTACTTC.

The V call is TRBV7-2, the J call TRBJ1-2, with TRBD1 matching 12 bases. With V trimmed by 3 bases and J by 4 bases, 6 bases remained unmatched. Germline V gives CDR1 SGHTA, CDR2 FQGNSA. The CDR3 is 16 residues long. The CDR3 nucleotides are TGTGCCAGCAGCTTCCCCGGGACAGGGGGCTTCTATGGCTACACCTTC. The encoded protein is CASSFPGTGGFYGYTF.

The rearrangement links TRBV28 to TRBJ1-4; no firm D call. V was shortened by 2 bases and J by 11 bases, with 9 bases between the two germline ends. This CDR3 contains 12 residues. Germline V lookup: CDR1 MDHEN, CDR2 SYDVKM. CDR3 sequence (DNA): TGTGCCAGCAGTTTAAATATTGGGAAACTGTTTTTT. This sequence encodes CASSLNIGKLFF. The full variable domain, completed using reference TRBV28 and TRBJ1-4, is DVKVTQSSRYLVKRTGEKVFLECVQDMDHENMFWYRQDPGLGLRLIYFSYDVKMKEKGDIPEGYSVSREKKERFSLILESASTNQTSMYLCASSLNIGKLFFGSGTQLSVL.

J is TRBJ2-5 and V is TRBV4-1, with TRBD1 as a possible D gene (5 bases). The CDR3 has 13 residues. Trimming shortened V by 1 base and J by 9 bases, and 12 bases separated the two germline ends. Germline assignment: CDR1 MGHRA and CDR2 YSYEKL. The CDR3 coding sequence is TGCGCCAGCAGCCAAGTCCTTGTGGGGCCCCAGTACTTC. It encodes CASSQVLVGPQYF.